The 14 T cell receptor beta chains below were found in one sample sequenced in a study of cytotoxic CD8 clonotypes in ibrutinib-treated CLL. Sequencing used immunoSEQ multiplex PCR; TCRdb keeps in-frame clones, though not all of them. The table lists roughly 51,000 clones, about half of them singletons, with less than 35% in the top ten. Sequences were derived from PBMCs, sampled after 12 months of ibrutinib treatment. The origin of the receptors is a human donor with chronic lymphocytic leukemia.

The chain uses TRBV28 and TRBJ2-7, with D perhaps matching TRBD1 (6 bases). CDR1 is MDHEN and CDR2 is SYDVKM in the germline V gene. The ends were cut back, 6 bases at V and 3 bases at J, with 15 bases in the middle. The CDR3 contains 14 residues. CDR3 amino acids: CASRKTGSNYEQYF. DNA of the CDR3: TGTGCCAGCAGGAAGACAGGATCCAACTACGAGCAGTACTTC. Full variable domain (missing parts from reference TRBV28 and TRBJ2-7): DVKVTQSSRYLVKRTGEKVFLECVQDMDHENMFWYRQDPGLGLRLIYFSYDVKMKEKGDIPEGYSVSREKKERFSLILESASTNQTSMYLCASRKTGSNYEQYFGPGTRLTVT.

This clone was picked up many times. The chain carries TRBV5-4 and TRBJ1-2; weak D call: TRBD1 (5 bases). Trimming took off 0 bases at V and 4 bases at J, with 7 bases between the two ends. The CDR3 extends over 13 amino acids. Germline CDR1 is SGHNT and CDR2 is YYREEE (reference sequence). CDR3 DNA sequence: TGTGCCAGCAGCTTGGGACAGAGCTATGGCTACACCTTC. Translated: CASSLGQSYGYTF.

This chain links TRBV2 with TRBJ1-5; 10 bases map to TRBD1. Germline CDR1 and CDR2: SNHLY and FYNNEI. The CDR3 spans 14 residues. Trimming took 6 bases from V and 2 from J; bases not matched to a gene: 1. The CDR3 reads CASRGTGGNQPQHF. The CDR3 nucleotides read TGTGCCAGCAGGGGGACAGGGGGCAATCAGCCCCAGCATTTT.

CDR3 amino acids: CASSWASGTNTGELFF. CDR3 DNA sequence: TGTGCCAGCAGCTGGGCCAGCGGGACGAACACCGGGGAGCTGTTTTTT. The chain couples TRBV7-3 to TRBJ2-2, with 7 bases lining up with TRBD2. Germline CDR1 SGHTA, CDR2 FQGTGA. V was clipped by 4 bases and J by 0 bases; unmatched bases: 5. This CDR3 is built from 16 residues.

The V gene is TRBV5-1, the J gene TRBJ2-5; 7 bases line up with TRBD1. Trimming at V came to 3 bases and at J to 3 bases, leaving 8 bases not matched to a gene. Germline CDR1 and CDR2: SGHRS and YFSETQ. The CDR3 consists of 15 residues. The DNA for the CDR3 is TGCGCCAGCAGCTATACGACAGGGAAGGAAGAGACCCAGTACTTC. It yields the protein CASSYTTGKEETQYF.

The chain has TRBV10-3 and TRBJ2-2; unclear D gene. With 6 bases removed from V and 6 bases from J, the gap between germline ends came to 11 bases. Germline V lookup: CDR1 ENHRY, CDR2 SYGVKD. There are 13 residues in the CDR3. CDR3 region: CAISQDVPGELFF. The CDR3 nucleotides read TGTGCCATCAGCCAAGACGTGCCCGGGGAGCTGTTTTTT.

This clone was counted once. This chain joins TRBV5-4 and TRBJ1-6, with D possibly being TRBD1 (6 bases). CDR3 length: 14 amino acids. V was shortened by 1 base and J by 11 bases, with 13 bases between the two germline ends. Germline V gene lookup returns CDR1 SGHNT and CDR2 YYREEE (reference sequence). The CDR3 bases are TGTGCCAGCAGCTTGTACGGGGGCTCCACACCCCTCCACTTT. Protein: CASSLYGGSTPLHF.

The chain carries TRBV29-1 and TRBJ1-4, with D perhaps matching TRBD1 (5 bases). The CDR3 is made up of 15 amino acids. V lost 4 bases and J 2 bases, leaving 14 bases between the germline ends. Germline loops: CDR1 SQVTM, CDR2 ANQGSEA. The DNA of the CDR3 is TGCAGCGTTGGTCGGGGCGCAGGGACTAATGAAAAACTGTTTTTT. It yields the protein CSVGRGAGTNEKLFF.

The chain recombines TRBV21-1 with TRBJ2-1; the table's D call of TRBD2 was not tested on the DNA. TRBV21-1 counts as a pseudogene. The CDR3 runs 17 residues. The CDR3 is CASSPDGGTSGSNEQFF. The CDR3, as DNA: TGTGCCAGCAGCCCGGACGGAGGGACTAGCGGGAGCAATGAGCAGTTCTTC.

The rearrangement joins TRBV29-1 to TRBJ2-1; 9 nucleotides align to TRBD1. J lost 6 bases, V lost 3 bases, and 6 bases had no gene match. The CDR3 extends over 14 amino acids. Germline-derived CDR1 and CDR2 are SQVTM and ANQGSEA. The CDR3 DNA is TGCAGCGTTGAGTCACAGGGGGCGGGCAATGAGCAGTTCTTC. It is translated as CSVESQGAGNEQFF.

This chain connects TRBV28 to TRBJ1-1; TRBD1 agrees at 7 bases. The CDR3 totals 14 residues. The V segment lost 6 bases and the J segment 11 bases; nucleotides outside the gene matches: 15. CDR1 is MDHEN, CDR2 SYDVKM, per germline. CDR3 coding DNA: TGTGCCAGCAGAAGAAAAGGGGGCGCGATAAAGGCTTTCTTT. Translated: CASRRKGGAIKAFF.

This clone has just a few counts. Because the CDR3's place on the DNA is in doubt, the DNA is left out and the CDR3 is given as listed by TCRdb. The CDR3 sequence is CASSSSLQLQETQYF. V usage is TRBV27 and J usage is TRBJ2-5. Germline assignment: CDR1 MNHEY and CDR2 SMNVEV (reference sequence). From its first to its last residue, the CDR3 has 15 amino acids.

CDR3 region: CSATGGADQPQHF. The CDR3 region has the DNA TGCAGCGCCACAGGGGGCGCGGATCAGCCCCAGCATTTT. V and J are TRBV29-1 and TRBJ1-5; 9 nucleotides agree with TRBD1. The CDR3 is 13 residues long. Germline CDR1 reads SQVTM; CDR2 reads ANQGSEA. V lost 7 bases, J lost 5 bases, and 6 bases stayed unmatched.

CDR3 sequence (DNA): TGCGCCAGCAGCCCGCTTGTCTCCTACGAGCAGTACTTC. Protein: CASSPLVSYEQYF. This chain links TRBV5-1 with TRBJ2-7; D is unresolved. This CDR3 has 13 amino acids. Germline lookup yields CDR1 SGHRS and CDR2 YFSETQ. V lost 4 bases to trimming and J lost 0 bases, with 8 bases between them.